This T cell receptor beta chain was sequenced for a study of blood T cells in healthy people across ages. About this clonotype itself: The target antigen is unknown.

PBMCs, at least 6 million per sample, were isolated. Study observations and caveats: Estimates drawn from one million T cells were deemed to understate diversity. Older age coincided with a roughly linear decline in TCR beta diversity per million T cells.

With a J-beta primer mix and a sample-barcoded 5' primer, a second PCR ran 7 to 11 cycles. Each cDNA molecule received a tag from a template-switch adaptor that had 12 random nucleotides. MiXCR, run by TCRdb on the 5' RACE reads, gives a single entry per CDR3 protein. In the table there are 2 million or so distinct CDR3 sequences, around half of which are singletons. This CDR3 contains 14 residues. The ends were cut back, 3 bases at V and 2 bases at J, with 10 bases in the middle. The germline V gene encodes CDR1 MNHNS and CDR2 SASEGT. The V call is TRBV6-1, the J call TRBJ1-2; D is possibly TRBD1 (6 bases). Sequenced: blood. The source of this sequence is a woman in her thirties or forties in good health. CDR3 sequence reads: CASSDGQNNYGYTF. The CDR3 bases are TGTGCCAGCAGTGACGGACAGAACAACTATGGCTACACCTTC.